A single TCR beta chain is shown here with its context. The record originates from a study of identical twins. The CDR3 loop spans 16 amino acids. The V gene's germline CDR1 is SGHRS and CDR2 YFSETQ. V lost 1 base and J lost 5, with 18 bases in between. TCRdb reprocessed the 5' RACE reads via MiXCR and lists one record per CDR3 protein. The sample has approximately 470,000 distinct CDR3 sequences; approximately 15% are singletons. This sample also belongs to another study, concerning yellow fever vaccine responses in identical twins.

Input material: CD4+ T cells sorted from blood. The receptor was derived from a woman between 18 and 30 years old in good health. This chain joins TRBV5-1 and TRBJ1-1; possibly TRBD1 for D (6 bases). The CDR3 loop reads CASSLSTTGIRTEAFF. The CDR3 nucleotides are TGCGCCAGCAGCTTGTCTACCACAGGGATACGAACTGAAGCTTTCTTT.